These T cell receptor beta chains were read from a single sample in a study of blood T cell repertoires in COVID-19. Method: immunoSEQ multiplex PCR; TCRdb's copy keeps in-frame clones and lacks some. Found here are some 44,000 clones, more than 65% of them singletons; the top ten hold 20% to 30%. Material: peripheral blood. These receptors were taken from a woman aged 55-70 years with acute or convalescent COVID-19. Each CDR3 is given with its conserved first and last residue. A D gene is named only where the DNA matches it firmly. Clone size appears in some rows only: once, few, many, or a class for an expanded clone.

J	V	size	D	CDR3	DNA
TRBJ2-1	TRBV18	-	TRBD2	CASSPLGEGNEQFF	TGTGCCAGCTCACCTCTCGGGGAGGGGAATGAGCAGTTCTTC
TRBJ2-3	TRBV5-1	-	TRBD1	CASSLAPGTGGVTQYF	TGCGCCAGCAGCTTGGCCCCCGGGACAGGGGGCGTTACGCAGTATTTT
TRBJ2-5	TRBV7-9	-	TRBD1	CASSLVPGQGLGKTQYF	TGTGCCAGCAGCTTAGTACCGGGACAGGGACTCGGAAAGACCCAGTACTTC
TRBJ2-3	TRBV19	-	-	CASRSVGGTDTQYF	TGTGCCAGTCGATCTGTGGGAGGCACAGATACGCAGTATTTT
TRBJ1-1	TRBV7-9	-	TRBD1	CASSLVLGTEAFF	TGTGCCAGCAGCTTAGTTCTAGGGACAGAGGCTTTCTTT
TRBJ2-3	TRBV30	once	TRBD2	CAWSRSLAGNSDTQYF	TGTGCCTGGAGTAGGTCACTAGCGGGGAATTCTGATACGCAGTATTTT
TRBJ2-1	TRBV30	-	TRBD1	CAWNQGAKSYNEQFF	TGTGCCTGGAACCAGGGGGCGAAGTCCTACAATGAGCAGTTCTTC
TRBJ2-7	TRBV13	few	TRBD2	CASSLVVAGGSYEQYF	TGTGCCAGCAGCTTAGTGGTAGCGGGGGGATCCTACGAGCAGTACTTC
TRBJ1-2	TRBV3-1/TRBV3-2	few	-	CASSQDTRGGYTF	TGTGCCAGCAGCCAAGATACCAGGGGCGGCTACACCTTC
TRBJ1-4	TRBV9	-	-	CASGTDSGEKLFF	TGTGCCAGCGGGACTGACAGCGGTGAAAAACTGTTTTTT
TRBJ2-5	TRBV7-7	once	-	CASSRDPKETQYF	TGTGCTAGCAGCCGAGATCCCAAAGAGACCCAGTACTTC
TRBJ1-1	TRBV2	-	-	CASSVEMNTEAFF	TGTGCCAGCAGTGTCGAGATGAACACTGAAGCTTTCTTT
TRBJ1-2	TRBV19	once	-	CASSIGGVANYGYTF	TGTGCCAGTAGTATCGGGGGAGTAGCTAACTATGGCTACACCTTC
TRBJ1-1	TRBV19	-	-	CASSNVVPGEAFF	TGTGCCAGTAGTAATGTCGTACCAGGTGAAGCTTTCTTT
TRBJ1-2	TRBV27	-	-	CASSLYGQGNYGYTF	TGTGCCAGCAGTTTATACGGGCAGGGGAACTATGGCTACACCTTC
TRBJ1-5	TRBV7-2	-	-	CASSLSGVQPQHF	TGTGCCAGCAGCTTATCAGGGGTGCAGCCCCAGCATTTT
TRBJ1-1	TRBV27	-	TRBD1	CASTKRNPTGEVRGTEAFF	TGTGCCAGCACCAAACGTAACCCCACAGGGGAAGTCCGAGGCACTGAAGCTTTCTTT
TRBJ1-4	TRBV5-1	-	-	CASSLGQINEKLFF	TGCGCCAGCAGCTTGGGACAGATTAATGAAAAACTGTTTTTT
TRBJ1-3	TRBV5-4	once	-	CASSLEIGTGNTIYF	TGTGCCAGCAGCTTGGAAATCGGGACTGGAAACACCATATATTTT
TRBJ1-1	TRBV6-5	once	TRBD1	CASSPSNRGKTEAFF	TGTGCCAGCAGTCCCTCGAACAGGGGTAAGACTGAAGCTTTCTTT
TRBJ1-2	TRBV6-2/TRBV6-3	-	-	CASSRSWQGGSGYTF	TGTGCCAGCAGTAGATCGTGGCAGGGTGGCTCTGGCTACACCTTC
TRBJ2-1	TRBV10-3	-	TRBD2	CAISGSGVFEQFF	TGTGCCATCAGTGGAAGCGGGGTTTTTGAGCAGTTCTTC
TRBJ2-7	TRBV5-1	-	TRBD2	CASSGGLAGSYEQYF	TGCGCCAGCAGCGGGGGACTAGCGGGGTCCTACGAGCAGTACTTC
TRBJ2-5	TRBV5-6	-	TRBD2	CASSLGGTSRETQYF	TGTGCCAGCAGCTTGGGTGGGACTAGCAGAGAGACCCAGTACTTC
TRBJ2-3	TRBV7-8	-	-	CASSAISTDTQYF	TGTGCCAGCAGCGCTATAAGCACAGATACGCAGTATTTT
TRBJ1-6	TRBV27	-	TRBD1	CASSSDRAPNSPLHF	TGTGCCAGCAGTTCCGACAGGGCGCCTAATTCACCCCTCCACTTT
TRBJ1-2	TRBV5-6	-	-	CASTDRNYGYTF	TGTGCCAGCACCGACAGAAACTATGGCTACACCTTC
TRBJ1-5	TRBV2	-	TRBD1	CARGGTGQNQPQHF	TGTGCCAGAGGTGGGACAGGGCAGAATCAGCCCCAGCATTTT
TRBJ1-1	TRBV4-3	-	-	CASSQADLNTEAFF	TGCGCCAGCAGCCAAGCAGATCTGAACACTGAAGCTTTCTTT
TRBJ2-1	TRBV19	-	-	CASSALGRREQFF	TGTGCCAGTAGTGCCCTAGGGAGAAGGGAGCAGTTCTTC
TRBJ2-3	TRBV19	-	-	CASSIGGHTDTQYF	TGTGCCAGTAGTATCGGGGGGCACACAGATACGCAGTATTTT
TRBJ1-2	TRBV7-2	-	-	CASSLRGDNYGYTF	TGTGCCAGCAGCTTAAGGGGCGATAACTATGGCTACACCTTC
TRBJ1-6	TRBV6-5	-	-	CASRDRSYNSPLHF	TGTGCCTCCAGGGATCGGTCCTATAATTCACCCCTCCACTTT
TRBJ2-3	TRBV28	once	-	CASSYGAPDTQYF	TGTGCCAGCAGTTATGGGGCCCCAGATACGCAGTATTTT
TRBJ2-2	TRBV12-3/TRBV12-4	-	-	CASSFNTGELFF	TGTGCCAGCAGCTTTAACACCGGGGAGCTGTTTTTT
TRBJ1-1	TRBV19	-	-	CASITRGITEAFF	TGTGCCAGTATCACGCGGGGTATTACTGAAGCTTTCTTT
TRBJ1-2	TRBV3-1/TRBV3-2	-	TRBD1	CASSQDHRGYYGYTF	TGTGCCAGCAGCCAAGATCACAGGGGTTACTATGGCTACACCTTC
TRBJ2-5	TRBV3-1/TRBV3-2	few	-	CASSGALAQETQYF	TGTGCCAGCAGCGGGGCGTTGGCGCAAGAGACCCAGTACTTC
TRBJ1-5	TRBV7-8	-	TRBD1	CASSPSLTGHQPQHF	TGTGCCAGCAGCCCCTCCCTGACAGGGCATCAGCCCCAGCATTTT
TRBJ1-2	TRBV25-1	-	TRBD1	CASSDAGQGIGYTF	TGTGCCAGCAGTGACGCGGGACAGGGGATCGGCTACACCTTC
TRBJ1-2	TRBV9	-	-	CASSRREGLGYTF	TGTGCCAGCAGCAGGAGGGAGGGGCTAGGCTACACCTTC
TRBJ2-2	TRBV5-4	-	TRBD1	CASSSPTGDTGELFF	TGTGCCAGCAGCTCGCCGACAGGGGACACCGGGGAGCTGTTTTTT
TRBJ2-2	TRBV12-3/TRBV12-4	-	-	CASSILGGGELFF	TGTGCCAGCAGTATCCTGGGGGGCGGGGAGCTGTTTTTT
TRBJ1-4	TRBV6-2/TRBV6-3	-	-	CASSYRRGNEKLFF	TGTGCCAGCAGTTACCGCAGGGGTAATGAAAAACTGTTTTTT
TRBJ1-6	TRBV18	once	-	CASSIGGQDSPLHF	TGTGCCAGCTCAATCGGGGGGCAGGATTCACCCCTCCACTTT
TRBJ2-1	TRBV2	-	TRBD2	CASSPGERGGREQFF	TGTGCCAGCAGTCCTGGAGAGCGGGGGGGGCGTGAGCAGTTCTTC
TRBJ2-7	TRBV4-2	-	TRBD2	CASSLASGGEYEQYF	TGTGCCAGCAGCCTAGCGAGCGGGGGAGAATACGAGCAGTACTTC
TRBJ2-7	TRBV11-3	-	TRBD1	CASSPGTGYEQYF	TGTGCCAGCAGCCCCGGGACAGGCTACGAGCAGTACTTC
TRBJ1-5	TRBV27	-	TRBD1	CASSYGTGGTGSNQPQHF	TGTGCCAGCAGTTACGGGACAGGCGGCACCGGTAGCAATCAGCCCCAGCATTTT
TRBJ1-3	TRBV12-5	-	-	CASGLAAGNTIYF	TGTGCTAGTGGCTTGGCGGCTGGAAACACCATATATTTT
TRBJ1-3	TRBV6-1	-	-	CASSEGPLGRGSGNTIYF	TGTGCCAGCAGTGAAGGGCCCCTTGGACGGGGCTCTGGAAACACCATATATTTT
TRBJ1-1	TRBV6-5	-	-	CASSYLGAEAFF	TGTGCCAGCAGTTATCTAGGGGCTGAAGCTTTCTTT
TRBJ2-1	TRBV15	-	TRBD2	CATSRDSGGNPGEQFF	TGTGCCACCAGCAGAGATTCGGGAGGTAACCCCGGAGAGCAGTTCTTC
TRBJ1-6	TRBV5-1	-	-	CASSLGSGGPLHF	TGCGCCAGCAGCTTAGGTTCGGGAGGACCCCTCCACTTT
TRBJ2-6	TRBV7-9	-	-	CASSLDRSKSSGANVLTF	TGTGCCAGCAGCTTAGACAGATCAAAGAGCTCTGGGGCCAACGTCCTGACTTTC
TRBJ1-1	TRBV18	-	TRBD1	CASSLGQGGSRTEAFF	TGTGCCAGCTCTCTGGGACAGGGGGGATCTAGGACTGAAGCTTTCTTT